The 2 T cell receptor beta chains reported below all come from one sample, sequenced in a study of blood T cell repertoires in COVID-19 (dated by TCRdb to 2020 to 2021). Receptor amplification or capture employed the immunoSEQ multiplex PCR assay. TCRdb re-hosts the immuneACCESS table, in-frame sequences only. Its copies lack some clones; in the studies checked, an unresolved V gene accounts for under half of them, and the cause for the rest is not known. For this sample the table gives under 200,000 clones, of which approximately 85% were detected only once. The top ten clonotypes cover 6% to 9% of the sample. The sequenced sample was peripheral blood. Receptor source: a man aged 35-49 years who had recovered from COVID-19.

The chain uses TRBV10-3 and TRBJ2-1; 13 nucleotides agree with TRBD2. V dropped 3 bases and J dropped 5; count of bases not matched to a gene: 13. There are 19 residues in the CDR3. Germline values: CDR1 ENHRY, CDR2 SYGVKD. The CDR3 is CAISDFWTSGGEYNNEQFF. The CDR3 region has the DNA TGTGCCATCAGTGATTTTTGGACTAGCGGGGGAGAGTATAACAATGAGCAGTTCTTC.

This chain connects TRBV11-2 to TRBJ2-3; 12 bases match TRBD1. Per the germline V gene, CDR1 is SGHAT and CDR2 is FQNNGV. V trimming: 4 bases; J trimming: 4 bases; junction bases outside the gene matches: 9. The CDR3 extends over 17 amino acids. CDR3 loop: CASSSSSGTGGADTQYF. The CDR3 coding sequence is TGTGCCAGCAGCTCAAGCTCCGGGACAGGGGGCGCAGATACGCAGTATTTT.